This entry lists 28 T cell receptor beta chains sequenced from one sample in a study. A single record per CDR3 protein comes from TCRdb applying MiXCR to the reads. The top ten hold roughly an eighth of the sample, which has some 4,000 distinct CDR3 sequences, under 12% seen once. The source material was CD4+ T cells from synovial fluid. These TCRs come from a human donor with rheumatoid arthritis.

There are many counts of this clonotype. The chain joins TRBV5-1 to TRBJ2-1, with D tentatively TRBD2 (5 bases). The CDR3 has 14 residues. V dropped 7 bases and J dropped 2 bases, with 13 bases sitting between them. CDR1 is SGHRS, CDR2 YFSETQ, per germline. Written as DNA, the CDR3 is TGCGCCAGCCGTACGGGAATAACCTACAATGAGCAGTTCTTC. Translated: CASRTGITYNEQFF.

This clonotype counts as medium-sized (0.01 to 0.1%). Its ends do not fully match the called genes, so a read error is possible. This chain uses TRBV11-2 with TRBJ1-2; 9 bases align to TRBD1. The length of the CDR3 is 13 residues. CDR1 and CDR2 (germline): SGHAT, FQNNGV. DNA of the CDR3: TGCGCCAGCAGCACGGACAGGGGCAGTGGCTACACCTTC. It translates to CASSTDRGSGYTF.

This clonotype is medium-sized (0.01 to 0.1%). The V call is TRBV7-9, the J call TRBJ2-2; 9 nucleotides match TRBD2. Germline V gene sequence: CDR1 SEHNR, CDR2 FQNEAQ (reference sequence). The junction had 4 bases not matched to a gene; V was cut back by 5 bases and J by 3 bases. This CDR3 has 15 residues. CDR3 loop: CASSPTSGYTGELFF. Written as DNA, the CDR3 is TGTGCCAGCAGCCCGACTAGCGGATACACCGGGGAGCTGTTTTTT.

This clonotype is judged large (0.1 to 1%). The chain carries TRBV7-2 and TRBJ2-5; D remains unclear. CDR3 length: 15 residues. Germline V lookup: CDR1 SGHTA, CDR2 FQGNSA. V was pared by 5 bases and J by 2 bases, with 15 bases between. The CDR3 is CASSAPRALQETQYF. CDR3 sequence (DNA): TGTGCCAGCAGCGCGCCCCGGGCCTTACAAGAGACCCAGTACTTC.

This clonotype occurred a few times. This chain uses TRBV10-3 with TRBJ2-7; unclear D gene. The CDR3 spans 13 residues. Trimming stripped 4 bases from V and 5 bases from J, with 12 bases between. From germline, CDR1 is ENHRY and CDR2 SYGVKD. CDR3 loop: CAISAHRGDEQYF. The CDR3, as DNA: TGTGCCATCAGTGCCCACCGTGGAGACGAGCAGTACTTC.

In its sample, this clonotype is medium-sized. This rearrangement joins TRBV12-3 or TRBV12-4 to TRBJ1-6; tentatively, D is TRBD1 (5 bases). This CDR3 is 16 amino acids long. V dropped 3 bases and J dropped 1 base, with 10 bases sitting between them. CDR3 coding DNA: TGTGCCAGCAGTTTGTGGGGCTCGTCCTATAATTCACCCCTCCACTTT. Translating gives CASSLWGSSYNSPLHF.

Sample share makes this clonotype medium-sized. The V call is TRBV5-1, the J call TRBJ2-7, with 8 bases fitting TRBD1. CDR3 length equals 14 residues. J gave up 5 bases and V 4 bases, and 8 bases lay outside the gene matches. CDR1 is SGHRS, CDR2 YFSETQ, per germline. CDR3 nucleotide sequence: TGCGCCAGCAGCACTTCCGACAGGGGCCACGAGCAGTACTTC. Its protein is CASSTSDRGHEQYF.

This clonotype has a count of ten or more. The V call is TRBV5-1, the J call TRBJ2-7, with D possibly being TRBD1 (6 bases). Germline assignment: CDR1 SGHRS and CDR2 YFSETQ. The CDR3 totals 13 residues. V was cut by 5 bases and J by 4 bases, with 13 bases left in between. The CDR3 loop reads CASSQMDSYEQYF. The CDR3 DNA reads TGCGCCAGCAGTCAAATGGACAGTTACGAGCAGTACTTC. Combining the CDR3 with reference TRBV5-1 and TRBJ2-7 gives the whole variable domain KAGVTQTPRYLIKTRGQQVTLSCSPISGHRSVSWYQQTPGQGLQFLFEYFSETQRNKGNFPGRFSGRQFSNSRSEMNVSTLELGDSALYLCASSQMDSYEQYFGPGTRLTVT.

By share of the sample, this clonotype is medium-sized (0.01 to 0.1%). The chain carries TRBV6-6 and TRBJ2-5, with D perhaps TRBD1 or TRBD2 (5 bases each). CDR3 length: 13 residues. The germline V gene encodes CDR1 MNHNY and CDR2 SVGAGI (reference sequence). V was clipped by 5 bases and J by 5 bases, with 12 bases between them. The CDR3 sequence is CASSRDRRETQYF. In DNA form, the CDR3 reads TGTGCCAGCAGTAGGGACCGCCGGGAGACCCAGTACTTC.

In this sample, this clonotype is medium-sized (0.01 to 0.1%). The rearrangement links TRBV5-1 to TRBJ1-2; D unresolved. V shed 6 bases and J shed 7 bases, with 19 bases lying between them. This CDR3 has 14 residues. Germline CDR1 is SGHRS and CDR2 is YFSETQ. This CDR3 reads CASKLSRVPSGYTF. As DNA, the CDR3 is TGCGCCAGCAAACTGAGTCGTGTGCCCTCTGGCTACACCTTC.

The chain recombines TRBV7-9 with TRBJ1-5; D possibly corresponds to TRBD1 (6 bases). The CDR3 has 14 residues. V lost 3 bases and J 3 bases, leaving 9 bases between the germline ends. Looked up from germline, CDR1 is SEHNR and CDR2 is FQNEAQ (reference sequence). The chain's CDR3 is CASSFGTPNQPQHF. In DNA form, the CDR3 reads TGTGCCAGCAGCTTCGGGACACCCAATCAGCCCCAGCATTTT.

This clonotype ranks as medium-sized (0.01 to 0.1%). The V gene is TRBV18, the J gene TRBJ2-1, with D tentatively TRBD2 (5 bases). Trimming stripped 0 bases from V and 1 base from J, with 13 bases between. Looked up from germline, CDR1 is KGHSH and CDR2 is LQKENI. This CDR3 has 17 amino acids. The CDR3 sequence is CASSPPGRRPSYNEQFF. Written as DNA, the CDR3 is TGTGCCAGCTCACCACCTGGACGGAGGCCTTCCTACAATGAGCAGTTCTTC.

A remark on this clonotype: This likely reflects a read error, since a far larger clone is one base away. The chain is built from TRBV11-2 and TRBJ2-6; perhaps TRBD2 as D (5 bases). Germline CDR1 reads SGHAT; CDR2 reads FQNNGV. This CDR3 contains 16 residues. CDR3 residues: CASSREGHTGANVLTF. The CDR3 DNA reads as TGCGCCAGCAGCCGTGAGGGTCACACTGGGGCCAACGTCCTGACTTTC.

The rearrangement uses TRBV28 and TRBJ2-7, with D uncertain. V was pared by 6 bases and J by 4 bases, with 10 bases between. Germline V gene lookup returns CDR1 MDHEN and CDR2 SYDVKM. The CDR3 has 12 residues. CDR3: CASSPLPYEQYF. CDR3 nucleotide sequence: TGTGCCAGCAGCCCTCTGCCTTACGAGCAGTACTTC.

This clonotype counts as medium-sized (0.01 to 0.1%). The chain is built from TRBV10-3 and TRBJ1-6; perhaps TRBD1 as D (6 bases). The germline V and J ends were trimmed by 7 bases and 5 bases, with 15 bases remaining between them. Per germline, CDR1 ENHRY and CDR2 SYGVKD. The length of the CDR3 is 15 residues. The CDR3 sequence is CAITQGHRNNSPLHF. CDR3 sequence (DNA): TGTGCCATCACCCAGGGACACCGGAATAATTCACCCCTCCACTTT.

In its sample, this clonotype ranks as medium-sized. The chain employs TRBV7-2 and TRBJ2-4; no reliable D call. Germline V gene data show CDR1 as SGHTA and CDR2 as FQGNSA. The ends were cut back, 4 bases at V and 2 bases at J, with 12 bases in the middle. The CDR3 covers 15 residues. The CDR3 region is CASSSPVGSKNIQYF. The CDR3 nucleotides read TGTGCCAGCAGCTCCCCTGTTGGCTCCAAAAACATTCAGTACTTC.

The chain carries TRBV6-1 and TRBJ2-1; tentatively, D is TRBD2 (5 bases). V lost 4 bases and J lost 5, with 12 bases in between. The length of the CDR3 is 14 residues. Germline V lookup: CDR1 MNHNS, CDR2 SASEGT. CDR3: CASSGTRVDNEQFF. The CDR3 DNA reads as TGTGCCAGCAGTGGCACGAGGGTGGACAATGAGCAGTTCTTC.

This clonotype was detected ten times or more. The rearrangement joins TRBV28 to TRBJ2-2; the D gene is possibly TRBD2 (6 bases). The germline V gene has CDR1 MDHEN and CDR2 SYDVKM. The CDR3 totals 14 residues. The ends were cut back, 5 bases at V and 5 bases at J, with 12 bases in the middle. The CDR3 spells CASSPGARTGELFF. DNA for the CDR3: TGTGCCAGCAGTCCGGGAGCCAGGACCGGGGAGCTGTTTTTT.

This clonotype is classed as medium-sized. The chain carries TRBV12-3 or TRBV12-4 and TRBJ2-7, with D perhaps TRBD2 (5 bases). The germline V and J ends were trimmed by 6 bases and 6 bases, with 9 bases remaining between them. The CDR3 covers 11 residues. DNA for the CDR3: TGTGCCAGCAGCCTCCGGGGCGAGCAGTACTTC. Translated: CASSLRGEQYF.

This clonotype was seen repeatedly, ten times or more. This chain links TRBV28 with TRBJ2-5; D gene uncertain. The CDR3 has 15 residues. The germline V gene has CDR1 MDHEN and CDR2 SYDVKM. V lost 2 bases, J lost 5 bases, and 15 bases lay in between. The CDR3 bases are TGTGCCAGCAGTTTAAACTCGCTCCCCAGGGAGACCCAGTACTTC. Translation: CASSLNSLPRETQYF. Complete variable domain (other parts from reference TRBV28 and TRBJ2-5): DVKVTQSSRYLVKRTGEKVFLECVQDMDHENMFWYRQDPGLGLRLIYFSYDVKMKEKGDIPEGYSVSREKKERFSLILESASTNQTSMYLCASSLNSLPRETQYFGPGTRLLVL.

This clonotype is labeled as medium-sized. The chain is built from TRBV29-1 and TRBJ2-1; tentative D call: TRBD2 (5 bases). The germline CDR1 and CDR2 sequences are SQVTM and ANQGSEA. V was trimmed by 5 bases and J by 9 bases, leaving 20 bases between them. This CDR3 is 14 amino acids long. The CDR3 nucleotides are TGCAGCGTTTCTAGCCAAAGCCAGTATAGTGAGCAGTTCTTC. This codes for CSVSSQSQYSEQFF.

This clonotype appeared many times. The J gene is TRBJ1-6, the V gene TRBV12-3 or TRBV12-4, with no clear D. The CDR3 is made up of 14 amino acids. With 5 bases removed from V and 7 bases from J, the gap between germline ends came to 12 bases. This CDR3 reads CASSPQGTNSPLHF. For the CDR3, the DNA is TGTGCCAGCAGTCCACAAGGCACCAATTCACCCCTCCACTTT.

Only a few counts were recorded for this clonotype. The CDR3, as DNA: TGTGCCAGCAGTCAGACAGGATTTGGGGCCGGGGAGCTGTTTTTT. As protein: CASSQTGFGAGELFF. This rearrangement joins TRBV28 to TRBJ2-2; tentative D call: TRBD1 (6 bases). This CDR3 has 15 residues. Trimming removed 5 bases at V and 6 bases at J, with 16 bases between. The germline V gene encodes CDR1 MDHEN and CDR2 SYDVKM. The whole variable domain, filled in from reference TRBV28 and TRBJ2-2, reads DVKVTQSSRYLVKRTGEKVFLECVQDMDHENMFWYRQDPGLGLRLIYFSYDVKMKEKGDIPEGYSVSREKKERFSLILESASTNQTSMYLCASSQTGFGAGELFFGEGSRLTVL.

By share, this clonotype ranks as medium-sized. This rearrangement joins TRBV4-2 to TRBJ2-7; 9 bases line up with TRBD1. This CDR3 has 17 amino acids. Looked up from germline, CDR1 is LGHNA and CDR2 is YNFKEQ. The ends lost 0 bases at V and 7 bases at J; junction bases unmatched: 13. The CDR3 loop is CASSQEFGTGGLFEQYF. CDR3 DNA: TGTGCCAGCAGCCAAGAGTTCGGAACAGGGGGCCTTTTTGAGCAGTACTTC.

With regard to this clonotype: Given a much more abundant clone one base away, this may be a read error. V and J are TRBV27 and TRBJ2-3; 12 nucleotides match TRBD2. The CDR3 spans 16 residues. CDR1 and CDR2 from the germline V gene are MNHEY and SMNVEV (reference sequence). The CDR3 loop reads CANSPLAGGGGDTQYF. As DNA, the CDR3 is TGTGCCAACAGTCCCCTAGCGGGAGGGGGGGGAGATACGCAGTATTTT.

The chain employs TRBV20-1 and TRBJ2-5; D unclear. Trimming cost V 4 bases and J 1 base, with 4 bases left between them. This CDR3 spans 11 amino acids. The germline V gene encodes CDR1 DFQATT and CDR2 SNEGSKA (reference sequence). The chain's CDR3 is CSAIFQETQYF. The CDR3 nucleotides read TGCAGTGCTATCTTCCAAGAGACCCAGTACTTC.

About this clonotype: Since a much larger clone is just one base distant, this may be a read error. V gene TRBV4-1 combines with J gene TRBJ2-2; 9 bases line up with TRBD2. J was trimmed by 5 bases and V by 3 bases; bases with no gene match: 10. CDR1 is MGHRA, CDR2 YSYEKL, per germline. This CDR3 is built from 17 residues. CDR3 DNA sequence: TGCGCCAGCAGCCACCCCCTAGCGGGAAGAAGGACCGGGGAGCTGTTTTTT. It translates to CASSHPLAGRRTGELFF.

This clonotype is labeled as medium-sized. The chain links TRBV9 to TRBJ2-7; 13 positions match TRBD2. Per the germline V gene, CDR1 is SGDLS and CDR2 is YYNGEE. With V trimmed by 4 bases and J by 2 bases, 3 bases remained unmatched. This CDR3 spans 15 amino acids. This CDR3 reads CASSPTSGRTYEQYF. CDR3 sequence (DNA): TGTGCCAGCAGCCCGACTAGCGGGAGGACCTACGAGCAGTACTTC.